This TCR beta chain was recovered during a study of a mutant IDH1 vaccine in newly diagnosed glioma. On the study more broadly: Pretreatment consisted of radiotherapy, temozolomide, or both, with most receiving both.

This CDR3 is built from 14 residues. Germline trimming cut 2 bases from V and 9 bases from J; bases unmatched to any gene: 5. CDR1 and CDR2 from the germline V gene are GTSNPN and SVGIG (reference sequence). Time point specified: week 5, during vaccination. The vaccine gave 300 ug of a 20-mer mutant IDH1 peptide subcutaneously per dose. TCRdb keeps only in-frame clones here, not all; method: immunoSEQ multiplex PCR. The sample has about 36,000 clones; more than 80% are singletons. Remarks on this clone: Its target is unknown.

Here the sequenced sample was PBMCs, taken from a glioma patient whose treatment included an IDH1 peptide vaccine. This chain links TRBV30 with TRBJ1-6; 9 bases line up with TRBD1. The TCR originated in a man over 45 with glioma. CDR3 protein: CAWSPRDRASPLHF. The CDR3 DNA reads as TGTGCCTGGAGTCCCCGGGACAGGGCTTCACCCCTCCACTTT.